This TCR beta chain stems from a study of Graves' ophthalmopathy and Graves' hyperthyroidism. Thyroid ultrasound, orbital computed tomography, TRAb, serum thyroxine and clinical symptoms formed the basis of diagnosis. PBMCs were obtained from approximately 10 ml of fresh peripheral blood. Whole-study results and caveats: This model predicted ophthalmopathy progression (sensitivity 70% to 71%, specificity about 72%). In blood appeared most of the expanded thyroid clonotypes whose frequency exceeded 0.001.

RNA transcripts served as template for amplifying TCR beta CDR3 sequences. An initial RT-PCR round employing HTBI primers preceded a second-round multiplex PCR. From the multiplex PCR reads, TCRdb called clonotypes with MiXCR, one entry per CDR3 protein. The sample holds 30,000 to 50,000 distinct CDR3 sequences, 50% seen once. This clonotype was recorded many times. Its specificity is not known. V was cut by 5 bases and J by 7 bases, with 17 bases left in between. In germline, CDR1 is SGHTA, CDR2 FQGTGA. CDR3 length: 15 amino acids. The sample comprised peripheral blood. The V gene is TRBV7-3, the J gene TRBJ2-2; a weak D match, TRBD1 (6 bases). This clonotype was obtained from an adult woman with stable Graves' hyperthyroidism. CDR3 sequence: CASSPAQGPGGELFF. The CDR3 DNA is TGTGCCAGCAGCCCAGCGCAGGGGCCCGGCGGGGAGCTGTTTTTT. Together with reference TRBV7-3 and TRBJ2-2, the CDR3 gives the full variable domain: GAGVSQTPSNKVTEKGKYVELRCDPISGHTALYWYRQSLGQGPEFLIYFQGTGAADDSGLPNDRFFAVRPEGSVSTLKIQRTERGDSAVYLCASSPAQGPGGELFFGEGSRLTVL.